This entry lists 24 T cell receptor beta chains sequenced from one sample in a study of cytomegalovirus exposure and HLA in healthy donors. This PCR relied on a set of 60 Vbeta primers and 13 Jbeta primers. Using immunoSEQ multiplex PCR, the repertoire was profiled, and TCRdb retains in-frame clones only, with some absent. This sample yields roughly 34,000 clones, of which 84% are seen a single time; about 4% belongs to the top ten. The sample was PBMCs. All receptors derive from a woman between 18 and 29 years old in good health and CMV-seronegative.

The rearrangement uses TRBV6-1 and TRBJ2-3; TRBD1 matches at 7 bases. The J segment lost 4 bases and the V segment lost 6 bases, leaving 7 bases of the junction unmatched. The germline V gene encodes CDR1 MNHNS and CDR2 SASEGT. CDR3 length: 14 amino acids. CDR3 sequence: CASRAGQDPDTQYF. The DNA of the CDR3 is TGTGCCAGCAGAGCAGGACAGGATCCAGATACGCAGTATTTT.

The V gene is TRBV27, the J gene TRBJ2-5; weak D call: TRBD1 (6 bases). The length of the CDR3 is 16 residues. Germline values: CDR1 MNHEY, CDR2 SMNVEV (reference sequence). Trimming stripped 5 bases from V and 4 bases from J, with 20 bases between. The CDR3 loop is CASSSRLGQNGETQYF. The CDR3 nucleotides read TGTGCCAGCAGTAGCCGTCTGGGACAAAACGGAGAGACCCAGTACTTC.

With respect to this clone: At one of its ends the junction is not consistent with the germline gene, which may arise from a read error. V gene TRBV12-5 combines with J gene TRBJ1-2, with a possible D match to TRBD1 (6 bases). The CDR3 sequence is 15 residues long. CDR1 and CDR2 from the germline V gene are LGHNT and FRNRAP. The CDR3 nucleotides are TGTGCTAGTGGTCCGGGGGGCGGATCCGCGCAAGGCTACCCCTTC. Amino acids: CASGPGGGSAQGYPF.

V gene TRBV30 combines with J gene TRBJ2-1, with 10 bases aligning to TRBD1. The ends lost 3 bases at V and 9 bases at J; junction bases unmatched: 5. CDR1 is GTSNPN, CDR2 SVGIG, per germline (reference sequence). The CDR3 is 13 amino acids. The CDR3 nucleotides are TGTGCCTGGAGGGGGACAGGGGACAGTGAGCAGTTCTTC. As protein: CAWRGTGDSEQFF. Based on the CDR3 plus reference TRBV30 and TRBJ2-1, the full variable domain is SQTIHQWPATLVQPVGSPLSLECTVEGTSNPNLYWYRQAAGRGLQLLFYSVGIGQISSEVPQNLSASRPQDRQFILSSKKLLLSDSGFYLCAWRGTGDSEQFFGPGTRLTVL.

This chain joins TRBV28 and TRBJ2-3; D is unresolved. In germline, CDR1 is MDHEN, CDR2 SYDVKM. The CDR3 extends over 12 amino acids. The ends were cut back, 3 bases at V and 3 bases at J, with 4 bases in the middle. The CDR3 nucleotides read TGTGCCAGCAGTTTTCAGACAGATACGCAGTATTTT. Translated: CASSFQTDTQYF.

This chain joins TRBV29-1 and TRBJ2-5, with TRBD2 identical over 9 bases. The DNA matches TRBJ2-7 better at its end, which makes the J call doubtful. Per the germline V gene, CDR1 is SQVTM and CDR2 is ANQGSEA. The CDR3 spans 15 residues. The CDR3 protein is CSVENPLAGEYEQYF. DNA for the CDR3: TGCAGCGTTGAAAATCCGTTAGCGGGAGAGTACGAGCAGTACTTC.

The chain uses TRBV7-9 and TRBJ1-4; possible D gene TRBD1, 6 bases. The CDR3 has 16 amino acids. Germline V gene lookup returns CDR1 SEHNR and CDR2 FQNEAQ (reference sequence). The germline V and J ends were trimmed by 4 bases and 8 bases, with 20 bases remaining between them. The CDR3 DNA reads as TGTGCCAGCAGCTCGACCTCAGGGGCACTTTGGGAAAAACTGTTTTTT. Amino acids: CASSSTSGALWEKLFF.

The chain carries TRBV19 and TRBJ2-3, with D perhaps matching TRBD1 (6 bases). The V end was cut by 9 bases, the J end by 0 bases, with 10 bases between. Germline V gene lookup returns CDR1 LNHDA and CDR2 SQIVND (reference sequence). The CDR3 is made up of 13 amino acids. CDR3 nucleotide sequence: TGTGCCAGCGGGACATTAAGCACAGATACGCAGTATTTT. Protein: CASGTLSTDTQYF. Complete variable domain (other parts from reference TRBV19 and TRBJ2-3): DGGITQSPKYLFRKEGQNVTLSCEQNLNHDAMYWYRQDPGQGLRLIYYSQIVNDFQKGDIAEGYSVSREKKESFPLTVTSAQKNPTAFYLCASGTLSTDTQYFGPGTRLTVL.

This chain connects TRBV6-1 to TRBJ1-6, with 7 positions matching TRBD1. The CDR3 spans 14 residues. Trimming took 1 base from V and 7 from J; bases not matched to a gene: 1. Germline CDR1 MNHNS, CDR2 SASEGT. CDR3 in DNA: TGTGCCAGCAGTGAAGGGACAGGCAATTCACCCCTCCACTTT. Translating it yields CASSEGTGNSPLHF.

The genes are TRBV28 and TRBJ1-5, with 7 bases matching TRBD1. Per germline, CDR1 MDHEN and CDR2 SYDVKM. The CDR3 totals 15 residues. Losses at the gene ends were 6 bases for V and 1 base for J; bases not matched to a gene: 6. Written as DNA, the CDR3 is TGTGCCAGCAGCCTCCGACAGGGAAGCAATCAGCCCCAGCATTTT. Its translation: CASSLRQGSNQPQHF.

V is TRBV11-3 and J is TRBJ1-3, with no clear D. The CDR3 runs to 15 residues. V was shortened by 2 bases and J by 0 bases, with 8 bases between the two germline ends. CDR1 and CDR2 from the germline V gene are SGHNT and YENEEA. The CDR3 coding sequence is TGTGCCAGCAGCTTAAGCGGATCCTCTGGAAACACCATATATTTT. Translation: CASSLSGSSGNTIYF. The full variable domain, its missing parts supplied by reference TRBV11-3 and TRBJ1-3, is EAGVVQSPRYKIIEKKQPVAFWCNPISGHNTLYWYLQNLGQGPELLIRYENEEAVDDSQLPKDRFSAERLKGVDSTLKIQPAELGDSAVYLCASSLSGSSGNTIYFGEGSWLTVV.

Only a few counts were recorded for this clone. The rearrangement joins TRBV25-1 to TRBJ2-7; 10 nucleotides line up with TRBD1. Germline trimming cut 2 bases from V and 1 base from J; bases unmatched to any gene: 5. The CDR3 is made up of 16 amino acids. Looked up from germline, CDR1 is MGHDK and CDR2 is SYGVNS. CDR3: CASSEHGTGESYEQYF. In nucleotides, the CDR3 is TGTGCCAGCAGTGAACACGGGACAGGGGAATCCTACGAGCAGTACTTC.

The chain carries TRBV15 and TRBJ2-3; D not certain. Germline V gives CDR1 LNHNV, CDR2 YYDKDF (reference sequence). V lost 0 bases and J lost 6, with 10 bases in between. The CDR3 length is 14 residues. The CDR3 loop is CATSRDRGSDTQYF. CDR3 bases: TGTGCCACCAGCAGAGATCGAGGATCGGATACGCAGTATTTT.

This chain joins TRBV19 and TRBJ1-2; 9 bases line up with TRBD1. This CDR3 comprises 18 residues. Germline V CDR1 and CDR2: LNHDA, SQIVND (reference sequence). Trimming took 7 bases from V and 0 from J; bases not matched to a gene: 15. As DNA, the CDR3 is TGTGCCAGTAACCCGGCCGGGACAGGGATTGTTCCTAACTATGGCTACACCTTC. This codes for CASNPAGTGIVPNYGYTF.

This clone was seen a single time. The CDR3 DNA sequence: TGTGCCAGCAGTTTCGGGACAGGGACGTCACCCCTCCACTTT. Protein product: CASSFGTGTSPLHF. The V and J genes are TRBV27 and TRBJ1-6; 9 bases fit TRBD1. The CDR3 totals 14 residues. Germline V gene lookup returns CDR1 MNHEY and CDR2 SMNVEV (reference sequence). After removal of 3 bases from V and 10 bases from J, the junction contained 4 bases not matched to a gene.

The chain has TRBV6-1 and TRBJ2-7; 12 nucleotides line up with TRBD2. Germline CDR1 and CDR2: MNHNS and SASEGT. J lost 6 bases, V lost 2 bases, and 5 bases had no gene match. The CDR3 is 15 amino acids. CDR3 sequence reads: CASSEMTSGRCEQYF. CDR3 bases: TGTGCCAGCAGTGAAATGACTAGCGGGAGATGCGAGCAGTACTTC.

The rearrangement links TRBV28 to TRBJ2-1; maybe TRBD2 (6 bases). The CDR3 totals 15 residues. V was clipped by 5 bases and J by 0 bases, with 11 bases between them. Germline lookup yields CDR1 MDHEN and CDR2 SYDVKM. The CDR3 loop is CASSGLADSYNEQFF. The CDR3 nucleotides are TGTGCCAGCAGTGGGTTAGCGGACTCCTACAATGAGCAGTTCTTC.

The V and J genes are TRBV19 and TRBJ2-7; 8 bases are a match to TRBD1. Germline-derived CDR1 and CDR2 are LNHDA and SQIVND (reference sequence). V trimming: 6 bases; J trimming: 6 bases; junction bases outside the gene matches: 10. This CDR3 comprises 14 residues. The CDR3 sequence: CASSPGQGIGEQYF. For the CDR3, the DNA is TGTGCCAGTAGCCCCGGACAGGGAATAGGCGAGCAGTACTTC.

There are a few counts of this clone. The V call is TRBV10-3, the J call TRBJ2-1, with 9 bases identical to TRBD2. Germline values: CDR1 ENHRY, CDR2 SYGVKD. Trimming removed 6 bases from V and 3 bases from J; junction bases left unmatched: 6. This CDR3 contains 15 residues. The CDR3 coding sequence is TGTGCCATCAGCCTAGCGGGGTTAAACTACAATGAGCAGTTCTTC. Its protein product is CAISLAGLNYNEQFF.

This clone was recorded only once. A read error may produce the germline difference seen at one junction end. The chain employs TRBV9 and TRBJ1-2, with 7 nucleotides matching TRBD1. Germline V gene sequence: CDR1 SGDLS, CDR2 YYNGEE. CDR3 length equals 14 residues. The CDR3 DNA is TGTGCCAGCAGCCCCTTGGGGACAGTTAATGGCTACCCCTTC. Translated: CASSPLGTVNGYPF. Using reference TRBV9 and TRBJ1-2 for the parts outside the CDR3, the full variable domain is DSGVTQTPKHLITATGQRVTLRCSPRSGDLSVYWYQQSLDQGLQFLIQYYNGEERAKGNILERFSAQQFPDLHSELNLSSLELGDSALYFCASSPLGTVNGYPFGSGTRLTVV.

The chain couples TRBV20-1 to TRBJ2-1; tentative D call: TRBD2 (5 bases). The germline gives CDR1 DFQATT, CDR2 SNEGSKA (reference sequence). This CDR3 has 10 residues. V lost 5 bases to trimming and J lost 16 bases, with 15 bases between them. The CDR3, as DNA: TGCAGTGCTCAAGCGGTAAACTATTTCTTC. This sequence encodes CSAQAVNYFF.

J is TRBJ1-1 and V is TRBV5-5; D unresolved. Trimming removed 4 bases at V and 3 bases at J, with 10 bases between. The germline gives CDR1 SGHKS, CDR2 YYEKEE (reference sequence). The CDR3 runs 13 residues. The DNA for the CDR3 is TGTGCCAGCAGCCTAGTGTTGGACACTGAAGCTTTCTTT. It encodes CASSLVLDTEAFF. Drawing the rest from reference TRBV5-5 and TRBJ1-1, the complete variable domain is DAGVTQSPTHLIKTRGQQVTLRCSPISGHKSVSWYQQVLGQGPQFIFQYYEKEERGRGNFPDRFSARQFPNYSSELNVNALLLGDSALYLCASSLVLDTEAFFGQGTRLTVV.

V is TRBV7-2 and J is TRBJ2-7; 11 bases agree with TRBD2. J lost 3 bases, V lost 6 bases, and 7 bases had no gene match. Germline V gene sequence: CDR1 SGHTA, CDR2 FQGNSA. CDR3 length: 15 residues. The DNA for the CDR3 is TGTGCCAGCAGACTAGTAGCGGGAGGGTTCTACGAGCAGTACTTC. As protein: CASRLVAGGFYEQYF.

This chain links TRBV4-2 with TRBJ2-7; D unresolved. Germline V lookup: CDR1 LGHNA, CDR2 YNFKEQ. V dropped 0 bases and J dropped 2 bases, with 11 bases sitting between them. The CDR3 is 15 amino acids. The CDR3 coding sequence is TGTGCCAGCAGCCAAGACGGGTGGATGCCCTACGAGCAGTACTTC. It codes for CASSQDGWMPYEQYF.